The 27 T cell receptor beta chains below all came from one sample that was sequenced in a study of PD-1 blockade in classical Hodgkin lymphoma. Each and every patient relapsed after autologous stem cell transplantation, and patients got differing brentuximab vedotin exposure. Only in-frame clones appear in the TCRdb table, and some are missing; sequencing was by immunoSEQ multiplex PCR. Here the sample spans tens of thousands of clones, roughly 90% being singletons. This material consisted of peripheral blood mononuclear cells (PBMCs), taken at baseline. The receptors derive from a human donor with classical Hodgkin lymphoma.

The V gene is TRBV18, the J gene TRBJ2-7; the D gene is possibly TRBD2 (5 bases). The ends were cut back, 5 bases at V and 7 bases at J, with 15 bases in the middle. Germline V gene lookup returns CDR1 KGHSH and CDR2 LQKENI. There are 13 residues in the CDR3. CDR3 DNA: TGTGCCAGCTCAGAGACGGAGTCGGGAGAGCAGTACTTC. Protein product: CASSETESGEQYF. The full variable domain, with the rest looked up from reference TRBV18 and TRBJ2-7, is NAGVMQNPRHLVRRRGQEARLRCSPMKGHSHVYWYRQLPEEGLKFMVYLQKENIIDESGMPKERFSAEFPKEGPSILRIQQVVRGDSAAYFCASSETESGEQYFGPGTRLTVT.

CDR3 sequence reads: CASSLLGTGELFF. For the CDR3, the DNA is TGTGCCAGCAGTTTATTAGGAACCGGGGAGCTGTTTTTT. V is TRBV28 and J is TRBJ2-2; D gene ambiguous. Trimming cost V 1 base and J 5 bases, with 5 bases left between them. Per germline, CDR1 MDHEN and CDR2 SYDVKM. The CDR3 consists of 13 residues.

This clone was seen a few times. The chain is built from TRBV6-1 and TRBJ1-1; a weak D match, TRBD1 (5 bases). Germline assignment: CDR1 MNHNS and CDR2 SASEGT. The V and J ends lost 8 bases and 1 base respectively, with 11 bases between them. There are 13 residues in the CDR3. CDR3: CASGTGQNTEAFF. The CDR3 DNA follows: TGTGCCAGCGGAACCGGACAGAACACTGAAGCTTTCTTT.

The chain employs TRBV18 and TRBJ1-5; D possibly corresponds to TRBD1 (6 bases). The CDR3 loop spans 13 amino acids. CDR1 and CDR2 (germline): KGHSH, LQKENI. Trimming stripped 4 bases from V and 3 bases from J, with 7 bases between. For the CDR3, the DNA is TGTGCCAGCTCACGACAGGACAATCAGCCCCAGCATTTT. Its translation: CASSRQDNQPQHF.

The chain has TRBV6-6 and TRBJ1-4; D is uncertain. Germline loops: CDR1 MNHNY, CDR2 SVGAGI (reference sequence). The CDR3 extends over 15 amino acids. The V end lost 6 bases, the J end lost 7 bases, and 18 bases lay between the germline ends. The CDR3 nucleotides are TGTGCCAGCAGGGGAGGTACCGGCGCTTCTGAAAAACTGTTTTTT. Amino acid sequence: CASRGGTGASEKLFF.

The table lists this clone with a few counts. V gene TRBV10-1 combines with J gene TRBJ2-3; a weak D match, TRBD2 (6 bases). This CDR3 spans 13 amino acids. Between the trimmed V and J ends, which lost 6 bases and 2 bases, there was a span of 9 bases. CDR1 is WNHNN, CDR2 SYGVQD, per germline (reference sequence). CDR3 nucleotide sequence: TGCGCCAGCAGCCGGGAGTACACAGATACGCAGTATTTT. It yields the protein CASSREYTDTQYF.

The chain has TRBV15 and TRBJ2-7; the match to TRBD1 covers 10 bases. The CDR3 runs 14 residues. V was pared by 5 bases and J by 4 bases, with 5 bases of the junction left unmatched. Germline-derived CDR1 and CDR2 are LNHNV and YYDKDF (reference sequence). This chain's CDR3 is CATSGGTGEYEQYF. The CDR3 DNA reads TGTGCCACCAGCGGCGGGACAGGGGAGTACGAGCAGTACTTC.

The rearrangement links TRBV5-1 to TRBJ1-1; no clear D gene. V was pared by 5 bases and J by 0 bases, with 11 bases between. Germline CDR1 reads SGHRS; CDR2 reads YFSETQ. This CDR3 region has 14 residues. For the CDR3, the DNA is TGCGCCAGCAGTTCGTCGACGATGAACACTGAAGCTTTCTTT. Amino acid sequence: CASSSSTMNTEAFF.

V and J are TRBV27 and TRBJ2-5; 8 nucleotides agree with TRBD1. Germline loops: CDR1 MNHEY, CDR2 SMNVEV (reference sequence). The V gene end was trimmed by 6 bases and the J gene end by 3 bases; junction bases not matched to a gene: 3. This CDR3 spans 13 amino acids. CDR3 in DNA: TGTGCCAGCAGAGGGACAGGAGAAGAGACCCAGTACTTC. Translated: CASRGTGEETQYF.

The chain recombines TRBV27 with TRBJ1-1; D not certain. The CDR3 has 14 amino acids. From germline, CDR1 is MNHEY and CDR2 SMNVEV (reference sequence). V was pared by 4 bases and J by 0 bases, with 9 bases between. This CDR3 reads CASSSALMNTEAFF. The DNA for the CDR3 is TGTGCCAGCAGTTCAGCCCTTATGAACACTGAAGCTTTCTTT.

This clone has just a few counts. This chain connects TRBV4-1 to TRBJ2-1, with 10 bases fitting TRBD2. V lost 5 bases, J lost 3 bases, and 1 base stayed unmatched. Germline assignment: CDR1 MGHRA and CDR2 YSYEKL. CDR3 length: 14 amino acids. The CDR3 here is CASSSSGSYNEQFF. The CDR3 nucleotides read TGCGCCAGCAGCTCTAGCGGGAGCTACAATGAGCAGTTCTTC.

This chain connects TRBV5-1 to TRBJ2-2; D possibly corresponds to TRBD1 (6 bases). The CDR3 contains 16 residues. V shed 0 bases and J shed 4 bases, with 13 bases lying between them. The germline V gene encodes CDR1 SGHRS and CDR2 YFSETQ. This CDR3 reads CASSLDRVSGTGELFF. The CDR3 DNA is TGCGCCAGCAGCTTGGACAGGGTATCGGGCACCGGGGAGCTGTTTTTT.

The chain employs TRBV27 and TRBJ1-2; D is uncertain. V shed 5 bases and J shed 4 bases, with 14 bases lying between them. CDR3 length equals 14 residues. The germline V gene encodes CDR1 MNHEY and CDR2 SMNVEV (reference sequence). The CDR3 reads CASSVERDFYGYTF. CDR3 nucleotides: TGTGCCAGCAGTGTGGAGAGGGATTTCTATGGCTACACCTTC.

This clone has only a few counts. The chain combines TRBV30 with TRBJ1-1, with D uncertain. Trimming took off 2 bases at V and 3 bases at J, with 10 bases between the two ends. Germline CDR1 is GTSNPN and CDR2 is SVGIG (reference sequence). This CDR3 spans 13 amino acids. The CDR3 DNA is TGTGCCTGGAGTCGTCGGAGGGACACTGAAGCTTTCTTT. Amino acid sequence: CAWSRRRDTEAFF.

The rearrangement joins TRBV25-1 to TRBJ1-4, with D possibly matching TRBD1 (6 bases). The V gene's germline CDR1 is MGHDK and CDR2 SYGVNS. Trimming took off 8 bases at V and 7 bases at J, with 17 bases between the two ends. CDR3 length: 14 amino acids. CDR3 amino acids: CASGNLEQGEKLFF. The DNA for the CDR3 is TGTGCCAGCGGTAACCTCGAACAGGGTGAAAAACTGTTTTTT.

The V gene is TRBV14, the J gene TRBJ2-4; D tentatively fits TRBD1 or TRBD2 (5 bases each). This CDR3 contains 13 residues. V was trimmed by 4 bases and J by 6 bases, leaving 10 bases between them. Germline CDR1 and CDR2: SGHDN and FVKESK. The CDR3 DNA reads as TGTGCCAGCAGCCTAGATGGGGGAAACATTCAGTACTTC. This gives the protein CASSLDGGNIQYF.

The gene calls are TRBV5-1 and TRBJ2-2, with unresolved D. CDR1 and CDR2 (germline): SGHRS, YFSETQ. The CDR3 sequence is 14 residues long. The V and J ends lost 0 bases and 6 bases respectively, with 9 bases between them. The CDR3 reads CASSLEGPAGELFF. In nucleotides, the CDR3 is TGCGCCAGCAGCTTGGAAGGGCCGGCCGGGGAGCTGTTTTTT.

V usage is TRBV25-1 and J usage is TRBJ2-6, with 9 bases matching TRBD1. The CDR3 is made up of 16 amino acids. In germline, CDR1 is MGHDK, CDR2 SYGVNS. J was trimmed by 2 bases and V by 7 bases; bases with no gene match: 6. The CDR3 here is CASTPQGATGANVLTF. CDR3 coding DNA: TGTGCCAGCACGCCACAGGGGGCGACTGGGGCCAACGTCCTGACTTTC.

V usage is TRBV6-4 and J usage is TRBJ2-3; perhaps TRBD2 as D (5 bases). The CDR3 has 15 residues. The germline V gene has CDR1 MRHNA and CDR2 SNTAGT. V lost 0 bases to trimming and J lost 5 bases, with 12 bases between them. This chain's CDR3 is CASSDSGFAGDTQYF. In DNA form, the CDR3 reads TGTGCCAGCAGTGACTCGGGCTTCGCGGGAGATACGCAGTATTTT.

The genes are TRBV7-9 and TRBJ2-7, with D perhaps matching TRBD1 (6 bases). Germline CDR1 reads SEHNR; CDR2 reads FQNEAQ (reference sequence). V lost 4 bases and J 1 base, leaving 14 bases between the germline ends. This CDR3 contains 15 residues. DNA of the CDR3: TGTGCCAGCAGCTACGGGCAGGGGTTATCCTACGAGCAGTACTTC. Translating gives CASSYGQGLSYEQYF.

This chain connects TRBV25-1 to TRBJ1-5; D is ambiguous. This CDR3 is built from 12 residues. Germline lookup yields CDR1 MGHDK and CDR2 SYGVNS. V was shortened by 4 bases and J by 5 bases, with 6 bases between the two germline ends. In DNA form, the CDR3 reads TGTGCCAGCAGTGCGGCCGATCAGCCCCAGCATTTT. Amino acids: CASSAADQPQHF.

This rearrangement joins TRBV5-8 to TRBJ2-7; D uncertain. Germline V lookup: CDR1 SGHTS, CDR2 YDEGEE. Between the trimmed V and J ends, which lost 1 base and 3 bases, there was a span of 11 bases. This CDR3 comprises 14 residues. The CDR3 protein is CASSLLGGDYEQYF. The CDR3, as DNA: TGTGCCAGCAGCTTGTTGGGCGGAGACTACGAGCAGTACTTC.

The V gene is TRBV15, the J gene TRBJ1-1, with D unresolved. Germline loops: CDR1 LNHNV, CDR2 YYDKDF (reference sequence). Trimming took 0 bases from V and 3 from J, leaving 5 bases between them. CDR3 size: 13 residues. The CDR3 loop reads CATSREGDTEAFF. The DNA for the CDR3 is TGTGCCACCAGCAGAGAGGGCGACACTGAAGCTTTCTTT.

The rearrangement links TRBV19 to TRBJ2-5; TRBD2 might be the D (5 bases). The germline gives CDR1 LNHDA, CDR2 SQIVND (reference sequence). CDR3 length: 13 amino acids. Trimming stripped 5 bases from V and 9 bases from J, with 16 bases between. The CDR3: CASSLPSGRAQYF. The DNA of the CDR3 is TGTGCCAGTAGTCTCCCGTCGGGGAGAGCCCAGTACTTC.

The gene calls are TRBV6-5 and TRBJ1-1; D not resolved. The CDR3 totals 13 residues. Germline V gene sequence: CDR1 MNHEY, CDR2 SVGAGI. Trimming cost V 2 bases and J 9 bases, with 13 bases left between them. CDR3 in amino acids: CASSYRKSQQAFF. The CDR3 bases are TGTGCCAGCAGTTACAGGAAGAGCCAACAAGCTTTCTTT.

The chain carries TRBV19 and TRBJ2-6; D call uncertain. This CDR3 is built from 15 residues. With 9 bases removed from V and 0 bases from J, the gap between germline ends came to 12 bases. Germline values: CDR1 LNHDA, CDR2 SQIVND (reference sequence). CDR3 DNA: TGTGCCAGCAAACTTGGCCACTCTGGGGCCAACGTCCTGACTTTC. It yields the protein CASKLGHSGANVLTF.

This rearrangement joins TRBV28 to TRBJ1-5, with a tentative D call TRBD1 (6 bases). Deletions cut 5 bases from V and 3 bases from J, with 14 bases between. This CDR3 is 15 amino acids long. Germline CDR1 and CDR2: MDHEN and SYDVKM. CDR3 loop: CASSHYGQYNQPQHF. Written as DNA, the CDR3 is TGTGCCAGCAGTCACTACGGACAGTACAATCAGCCCCAGCATTTT.